This T cell receptor beta chain was found in a study of blood T cell repertoires in COVID-19. Overall study: Collection of acute and convalescent COVID-19 samples took place in the United States, Italy and Spain.

How the authors handled the data: By means of reference gene primer amplification, nucleated cell counts were estimated. The table came from immunoSEQ multiplex PCR; TCRdb's copy has only in-frame clones and leaves some out. The D gene and trimming were derived from the DNA, and the V and J assignments and clone size from that table. In the table there are about 200,000 clones, about 85% of which are singletons. The CDR3 sequence is 13 residues long. Trimming took off 6 bases at V and 0 bases at J, with 6 bases between the two ends. The gene calls are TRBV12-3 or TRBV12-4 and TRBJ1-3, with D uncertain. The material sequenced was peripheral blood. The source of this sequence is a woman of 80 years or more with acute or convalescent COVID-19. For the CDR3, the DNA is TGTGCCAGCAGCTACTACTCTGGAAACACCATATATTTT. Protein sequence: CASSYYSGNTIYF.